The 12 T cell receptor beta chains in this list originate from one sample, sequenced in a study of shared clonotypes between healthy human individuals. Method: immunoSEQ multiplex PCR; TCRdb's copy keeps in-frame clones and lacks some. The data hold millions of clones, with around nine tenths observed a single time. Sequenced material: naive CD4+ T cells sorted from blood. The sample's subset: CD45RA+ positively selected. The receptor set was obtained from a young man in good health.

This clone occurred a few times. The chain is built from TRBV5-1 and TRBJ2-1; 8 bases agree with TRBD1. This CDR3 is 12 amino acids long. Per germline, CDR1 SGHRS and CDR2 YFSETQ. Germline trimming cut 0 bases from V and 15 bases from J; bases unmatched to any gene: 5. Here the CDR3 DNA reads TGCGCCAGCAGCTTGGCGACAGGGGTGGCGTTCTTC. Protein: CASSLATGVAFF.

The chain links TRBV2 to TRBJ2-7; a weak D match, TRBD2 (6 bases). Deletions cut 5 bases from V and 4 bases from J, with 21 bases between. CDR3 length equals 16 residues. The germline gives CDR1 SNHLY, CDR2 FYNNEI. CDR3 in DNA: TGTGCCAGCAGTACGGACCGGGGGAGTCAGCCTTACGAGCAGTACTTC. This gives the protein CASSTDRGSQPYEQYF.

Concerning this clone itself: The sample holds other DNA sequences that translate to the same CDR3. The rearrangement joins TRBV11-2 to TRBJ2-7; a weak D match, TRBD1 (5 bases). CDR1 and CDR2 from the germline V gene are SGHAT and FQNNGV. Trimming removed 1 base at V and 4 bases at J, with 8 bases between. This CDR3 has 13 residues. The CDR3 DNA sequence: TGTGCCAGCAGCTTAGGGACATCTTACGAGCAGTACTTC. Amino acids: CASSLGTSYEQYF.

This clone was seen once. The chain employs TRBV30 and TRBJ1-1; D is unresolved. V lost 0 bases and J lost 7, with 6 bases in between. Germline V CDR1 and CDR2: GTSNPN, SVGIG (reference sequence). The CDR3 runs 11 residues. CDR3 in amino acids: CAWSVTLEAFF. In nucleotides, the CDR3 is TGTGCCTGGAGTGTCACGCTTGAAGCTTTCTTT.

Of note for this clone: The sample contains more than one DNA sequence encoding this CDR3. The chain joins TRBV2 to TRBJ2-5; 7 bases map to TRBD1. Per germline, CDR1 SNHLY and CDR2 FYNNEI. CDR3 length equals 12 residues. Trimming cost V 7 bases and J 5 bases; bases outside gene matches: 4. DNA of the CDR3: TGTGCCAGCAAGGGGGCAGGCGAGACCCAGTACTTC. Translation: CASKGAGETQYF.

The DNA of the CDR3 is TGTGCCAGCAGCTCACGGACAGGGTCCTACAATGAGCAGTTCTTC. Translating it yields CASSSRTGSYNEQFF. The chain recombines TRBV11-2 with TRBJ2-1, with 8 bases matching TRBD1. This CDR3 region has 15 residues. The trim removed 4 bases at V and 1 base at J, leaving 3 bases unmatched. The germline CDR1 and CDR2 sequences are SGHAT and FQNNGV.

The V call is TRBV18, the J call TRBJ2-5; 9 nucleotides align to TRBD1. CDR1 KGHSH and CDR2 LQKENI come from the germline V gene. The CDR3 spans 17 residues. Unmatched junction bases numbered 10, after V lost 1 base and J lost 4 bases. CDR3 residues: CASSPLEQGAIRETQYF. CDR3 bases: TGTGCCAGCTCACCACTCGAACAGGGGGCGATTCGAGAGACCCAGTACTTC.

The rearrangement links TRBV2 to TRBJ1-2; a weak D match, TRBD1 (5 bases). Germline-derived CDR1 and CDR2 are SNHLY and FYNNEI. This CDR3 is built from 13 residues. V gave up 7 bases and J gave up 3 bases, with 12 bases separating them. The CDR3 loop is CASTPGGDYGYTF. CDR3 bases: TGTGCCAGCACCCCTGGAGGGGACTATGGCTACACCTTC.

The chain carries TRBV28 and TRBJ1-2; D is possibly TRBD1 (6 bases). Looked up from germline, CDR1 is MDHEN and CDR2 is SYDVKM. There are 15 residues in the CDR3. The ends were cut back, 2 bases at V and 8 bases at J, with 18 bases in the middle. The CDR3 region is CASSLGAGVTGGYTF. The CDR3 region has the DNA TGTGCCAGCAGTTTAGGGGCAGGGGTGACGGGCGGCTACACCTTC.

With regard to this clone: Within the sample, other DNA sequences also encode this same CDR3. The chain links TRBV18 to TRBJ2-1; 9 bases are shared with TRBD2. The junction had 2 bases not matched to a gene; V was cut back by 0 bases and J by 5 bases. Germline CDR1 and CDR2: KGHSH and LQKENI. This CDR3 has 15 residues. CDR3 protein: CASSPPAGGDNEQFF. The CDR3 coding sequence is TGTGCCAGCTCACCACCAGCGGGAGGAGACAATGAGCAGTTCTTC.

A single count supports this clone. The CDR3 here is CASSPRVGETQYF. The CDR3 DNA is TGCGCCAGCAGCCCCCGAGTAGGAGAGACCCAGTACTTC. The gene calls are TRBV5-1 and TRBJ2-5; no clear D gene. Between the trimmed V and J ends, which lost 4 bases and 4 bases, there was a span of 11 bases. Germline loops: CDR1 SGHRS, CDR2 YFSETQ. The CDR3 spans 13 residues.

The chain has TRBV6-5 and TRBJ1-3, with D hard to call. CDR3 length: 15 residues. V was trimmed by 2 bases and J by 4 bases, leaving 12 bases between them. Germline V lookup: CDR1 MNHEY, CDR2 SVGAGI. CDR3 loop: CASSYASGPGNTIYF. The CDR3 bases are TGTGCCAGCAGTTACGCTTCTGGGCCCGGAAACACCATATATTTT.